This T cell receptor (beta chain) was observed in a study of cytomegalovirus exposure and HLA in healthy donors. The PCR had 60 Vbeta and 13 Jbeta primers. Profiled with immunoSEQ multiplex PCR; TCRdb holds only in-frame clones, not every one. The sample includes more than 150,000 clones, around 76% of them seen just once. The CDR3 contains 15 residues. CDR1 and CDR2 from the germline V gene are LGHNA and YSLEER. Between the trimmed V and J ends, which lost 0 bases and 5 bases, there was a span of 13 bases. Turning to this clone: Its antigen is not known.

Whole-study findings and limits: A link between a missense DCLRE1C variant and TCR beta V- and J-gene trimming emerged from a later analysis.

Sample: PBMCs. This receptor was identified in a man in his forties in good health and CMV-seronegative. The chain joins TRBV4-3 to TRBJ1-2; no reliable D call. This CDR3 reads CASSQDTGRGYGYTF. The CDR3 DNA follows: TGCGCCAGCAGCCAAGATACCGGCCGAGGATATGGCTACACCTTC.